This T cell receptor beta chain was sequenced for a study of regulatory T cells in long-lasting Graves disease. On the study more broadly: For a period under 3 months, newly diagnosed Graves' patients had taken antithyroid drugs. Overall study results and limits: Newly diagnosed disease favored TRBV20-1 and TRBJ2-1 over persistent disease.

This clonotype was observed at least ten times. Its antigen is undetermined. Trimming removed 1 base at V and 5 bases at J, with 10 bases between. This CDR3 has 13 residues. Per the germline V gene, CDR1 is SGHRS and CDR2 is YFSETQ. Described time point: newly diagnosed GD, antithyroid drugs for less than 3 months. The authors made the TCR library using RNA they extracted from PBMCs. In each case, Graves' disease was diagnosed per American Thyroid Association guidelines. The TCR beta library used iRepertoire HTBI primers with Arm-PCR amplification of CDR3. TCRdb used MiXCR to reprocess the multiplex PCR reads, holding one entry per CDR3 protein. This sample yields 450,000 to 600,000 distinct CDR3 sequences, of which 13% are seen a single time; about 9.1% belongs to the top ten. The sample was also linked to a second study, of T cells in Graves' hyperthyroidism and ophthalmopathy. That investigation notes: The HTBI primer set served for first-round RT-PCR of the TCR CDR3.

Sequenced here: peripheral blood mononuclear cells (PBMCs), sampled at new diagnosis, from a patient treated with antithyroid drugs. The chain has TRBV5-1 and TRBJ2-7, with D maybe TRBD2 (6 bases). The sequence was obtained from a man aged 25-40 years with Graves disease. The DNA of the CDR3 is TGCGCCAGCAGCTTGCGGGAGTACGACGAGCAGTACTTC. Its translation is CASSLREYDEQYF.